Listed here are 13 T cell receptor beta chains from one sample, sequenced in a study of vaccination effects on CD4 cells after COVID-19. Profiled with immunoSEQ multiplex PCR; TCRdb holds only in-frame clones, not every one. Seen here are 60,000 to 90,000 clones, 81% observed once, and the top ten hold 0.95% to 1.5%. These receptors have no identified antigens. The ViraFEST assay expanded antigen-specific CD4+ T cells with viral peptide pools before sequencing. With more than 9 days of culture completed, CD4+ T cells were isolated. Participants were given two doses of BNT162b2 or mRNA-1273 vaccine. Sequencing was performed on CD4+ T cells from PBMCs cultured with HCoV-229E spike peptides, taken after COVID-19 vaccination. The receptor source for this set is a human donor who received a COVID-19 vaccine.

The V call is TRBV4-1, the J call TRBJ1-1; D not certain. The CDR3 sequence is 15 residues long. Germline CDR1 and CDR2: MGHRA and YSYEKL. Trimming removed 4 bases from V and 6 bases from J, with 18 bases in between. CDR3 protein: CASSRLNLGSPEAFF. Written as DNA, the CDR3 is TGCGCCAGCAGCCGCCTTAACCTGGGGTCCCCTGAAGCTTTCTTT.

This clone appeared once. V is TRBV5-1 and J is TRBJ1-5; 12 bases align to TRBD1. The germline V gene has CDR1 SGHRS and CDR2 YFSETQ. V lost 0 bases, J lost 1 base, and 8 bases stayed unmatched. The CDR3 runs to 19 residues. The CDR3 bases are TGCGCCAGCAGCTTGGGCCCGGGACAGGGGGCTTTGAGCAATCAGCCCCAGCATTTT. Amino acid sequence: CASSLGPGQGALSNQPQHF.

The chain couples TRBV5-4 to TRBJ2-3, with 7 bases matching TRBD2. V was clipped by 0 bases and J by 4 bases; unmatched bases: 5. Germline CDR1 reads SGHNT; CDR2 reads YYREEE (reference sequence). The CDR3 totals 15 residues. CDR3 coding DNA: TGTGCCAGCAGCTTGGTGGGGAGGGAATCAGATACGCAGTATTTT. Translating gives CASSLVGRESDTQYF.

This rearrangement joins TRBV6-6 to TRBJ2-5; 7 bases are shared with TRBD1. CDR1 and CDR2 from the germline V gene are MNHNY and SVGAGI (reference sequence). The CDR3 loop spans 14 amino acids. With V trimmed by 6 bases and J by 5 bases, 9 bases remained unmatched. The CDR3, as DNA: TGTGCCAGCAGCGGACAGGACCTCCGGGAGACCCAGTACTTC. Translation gives CASSGQDLRETQYF.

CDR3 loop: CASSYGRVMNTEAFF. The DNA of the CDR3 is TGTGCCAGCAGTTACGGGCGGGTGATGAACACTGAAGCTTTCTTT. V is TRBV6-5 and J is TRBJ1-1; D call uncertain. The CDR3 is made up of 15 amino acids. Germline V gives CDR1 MNHEY, CDR2 SVGAGI. The V end was cut by 2 bases, the J end by 0 bases, with 10 bases between.

The count of this clone is one. The chain employs TRBV3-1 (or the pseudogene TRBV3-2) and TRBJ1-1; D gene uncertain. Trimming removed 1 base from V and 0 bases from J, with 9 bases in between. Germline-derived CDR1 and CDR2 are LGHDT and YNNKEL (reference sequence). The CDR3 extends over 15 amino acids. The CDR3 nucleotides are TGTGCCAGCAGCCAAGGTAGGCAATTGAACACTGAAGCTTTCTTT. This translates into CASSQGRQLNTEAFF.

The rearrangement joins TRBV5-8 to TRBJ2-3; D is perhaps TRBD2 (6 bases). Germline V gene sequence: CDR1 SGHTS, CDR2 YDEGEE. The ends were cut back, 7 bases at V and 2 bases at J, with 23 bases in the middle. This CDR3 region has 17 residues. The CDR3 loop reads CASPTGIWGRNTDTQYF. CDR3 in DNA: TGTGCCAGCCCCACGGGGATTTGGGGGAGGAACACAGATACGCAGTATTTT.

This clone was detected only a few times. The V gene is TRBV23-1, the J gene TRBJ1-5; the D gene is possibly TRBD1 (6 bases). TRBV23-1 falls under the ORF class, with uncertain function. Trimming took off 8 bases at V and 7 bases at J, with 24 bases between the two ends. The CDR3 runs 16 residues. CDR3 DNA sequence: TGCGCCAGCGTATACTCGCGGGACACCCGGGGGCAGCCCCAGCATTTT. This codes for CASVYSRDTRGQPQHF.

This clone was seen a single time. The gene calls are TRBV6-6 and TRBJ2-2; D uncertain. Trimming shortened V by 0 bases and J by 2 bases, and 7 bases separated the two germline ends. The CDR3 has 15 residues. Germline V gene sequence: CDR1 MNHNY, CDR2 SVGAGI (reference sequence). The CDR3 sequence is CASSYSSTNTGELFF. For the CDR3, the DNA is TGTGCCAGCAGTTACTCGTCTACCAACACCGGGGAGCTGTTTTTT.

This sequence joins TRBV19 and TRBJ2-1, with 14 bases identical to TRBD2. The CDR3 runs to 17 residues. V lost 8 bases, J lost 0 bases, and 6 bases stayed unmatched. The germline V gene encodes CDR1 LNHDA and CDR2 SQIVND (reference sequence). The CDR3 here is CASGTSGGHSSYNEQFF. In DNA form, the CDR3 reads TGTGCCAGTGGGACTAGCGGGGGCCATAGCTCCTACAATGAGCAGTTCTTC.

The rearrangement joins TRBV19 to TRBJ1-4; D is ambiguous. V lost 2 bases, J lost 3 bases, and 7 bases lay in between. The CDR3 totals 14 residues. Germline V CDR1 and CDR2: LNHDA, SQIVND (reference sequence). Written as DNA, the CDR3 is TGTGCCAGTAGTATACAGGCGGCTAATGAAAAACTGTTTTTT. Protein: CASSIQAANEKLFF.

This clone was picked up a small number of times. V gene TRBV10-1 combines with J gene TRBJ2-7, with D maybe TRBD1 (5 bases). The CDR3 loop spans 13 amino acids. V was shortened by 0 bases and J by 8 bases, with 11 bases between the two germline ends. Germline values: CDR1 WNHNN, CDR2 SYGVQD (reference sequence). This CDR3 reads CASSESAGSKQYV. CDR3 DNA sequence: TGCGCCAGCAGTGAGTCGGCAGGGTCGAAGCAGTACGTC.

This clone was picked up one time. This sequence joins TRBV5-6 and TRBJ2-4, with TRBD1 matching over 10 bases. This CDR3 region has 15 residues. V shed 4 bases and J 10 bases; nucleotides not matched to a gene: 11. The germline V gene encodes CDR1 SGHDT and CDR2 YYEEEE. The CDR3: CASSPTGTGALIQYF. CDR3 sequence (DNA): TGTGCCAGCAGCCCCACCGGGACAGGGGCACTAATTCAGTACTTC.